Listed below are T cell receptor beta chains from one sample, sequenced in a study of blood T cell repertoires in COVID-19. TCRdb keeps only in-frame clones here, not all; method: immunoSEQ multiplex PCR. Of fewer than 350,000 clones in the sample, less than 90% were seen once. The specimen was peripheral blood. These TCRs come from a woman aged 25-40 years with COVID-19, enrolled during active disease. Both conserved end residues are part of each CDR3. A D gene is named only where the DNA matches it firmly. Rows give clone size only sometimes, using once, few, many, or a class for an expanded clone.

NA,NA,16,TRBJ1-4,TRBV5-6,CASSLRSGGLGEKLFF,TGTGCCAGCAGCTTACGAAGTGGGGGGTTAGGTGAAAAACTGTTTTTT
NA,NA,17,TRBJ1-5,TRBV4-1,CASSQDSGGSLNQPQHF,TGCGCCAGCAGCCAAGATTCGGGGGGGTCCCTCAATCAGCCCCAGCATTTT
once,NA,13,TRBJ1-2,TRBV6-5,CASSYSSSYGYTF,TGTGCCAGCAGTTACTCATCCAGTTACGGCTACACCTTC
NA,NA,14,TRBJ2-1,TRBV5-5,CASSFVRLKDEQFF,TGTGCCAGCAGCTTTGTTCGACTTAAGGATGAGCAGTTCTTC
once,TRBD1,16,TRBJ2-1,TRBV4-1,CASSQKGQGARGEQFF,TGCGCCAGCAGCCAGAAAGGACAGGGGGCGCGAGGTGAGCAGTTCTTC
NA,TRBD2,18,TRBJ2-1,TRBV3-1/TRBV3-2,CASSQTSLIAGGYNEQFF,TGTGCCAGCAGCCAGACTTCCCTCATAGCGGGGGGCTACAATGAGCAGTTCTTC
few,NA,14,TRBJ2-4,TRBV7-9,CASSLVSLPNIQYF,TGTGCCAGCAGCTTAGTTTCCCTTCCAAACATTCAGTACTTC
NA,NA,17,TRBJ2-4,TRBV4-1,CASSQDFLRVTENIQYF,TGCGCCAGCAGCCAAGACTTTCTCAGGGTAACGGAAAACATTCAGTACTTC
NA,NA,14,TRBJ2-3,TRBV11-3,CASSLGSSEDTQYF,TGTGCCAGCAGCTTAGGTAGTAGCGAAGATACGCAGTATTTT
NA,TRBD1,14,TRBJ1-5,TRBV6-5,CASSRKGQVWPQHF,TGTGCCAGCAGTCGAAAAGGACAGGTTTGGCCCCAGCATTTT
NA,TRBD1,16,TRBJ1-5,TRBV2,CASTSEGGQYNQPQHF,TGTGCCAGCACCTCCGAAGGGGGACAGTACAATCAGCCCCAGCATTTT
NA,NA,14,TRBJ1-5,TRBV18,CASSPQGLSQPQHF,TGTGCCAGCTCACCACAGGGGTTAAGTCAGCCCCAGCATTTT
NA,NA,13,TRBJ1-2,TRBV5-6,CASSLARFYGYTF,TGTGCCAGCAGCTTGGCCAGATTCTATGGCTACACCTTC
few,NA,17,TRBJ1-6,TRBV5-1,CASSLVGSSLRDSPLHF,TGCGCCAGCAGCTTGGTGGGCAGTTCCCTGCGAGATTCACCCCTCCACTTT
NA,NA,14,TRBJ2-3,TRBV11-2,CASSYRGSRDTQYF,TGTGCCAGCAGCTATAGGGGTAGCAGAGATACGCAGTATTTT
NA,NA,14,TRBJ1-5,TRBV13,CASSFRASNQPQHF,TGTGCCAGCAGCTTCAGGGCGAGCAATCAGCCCCAGCATTTT
NA,TRBD1,14,TRBJ2-6,TRBV19,CASIDRAGANVLTF,TGTGCCAGTATTGACAGGGCAGGGGCCAACGTCCTGACTTTC
NA,TRBD2,13,TRBJ2-7,TRBV27,CASSRREGYEQYF,TGTGCCAGCAGTCGCAGGGAGGGCTACGAGCAGTACTTC
NA,TRBD1,16,TRBJ2-1,TRBV4-1,CASSQDRGQGDNEQFF,TGCGCCAGCAGCCAAGATAGAGGACAGGGGGACAATGAGCAGTTCTTC
NA,TRBD1,17,TRBJ2-7,TRBV5-5,CASSLAGTDHRLYEQYF,TGTGCCAGCAGCTTGGCCGGGACAGACCATAGGCTCTACGAGCAGTACTTC
NA,NA,15,TRBJ2-1,TRBV6-4,CASSEVADSYNEQFF,TGTGCCAGCAGTGAGGTGGCGGACTCCTACAATGAGCAGTTCTTC
NA,NA,13,TRBJ2-3,TRBV5-1,CASSWADQGTQYF,TGCGCCAGCAGCTGGGCTGATCAGGGTACGCAGTATTTT
few,NA,16,TRBJ1-5,TRBV6-1,CASSEFSGYSNQPQHF,TGTGCCAGCAGTGAATTTTCCGGGTATAGCAATCAGCCCCAGCATTTT
NA,TRBD1,14,TRBJ1-5,TRBV5-1,CASSWGTGDQPQHF,TGCGCCAGCAGCTGGGGGACAGGGGACCAGCCCCAGCATTTT
NA,NA,16,TRBJ1-3,TRBV7-2,CASSLVGAFSGNTIYF,TGTGCCAGCAGCTTAGTTGGGGCCTTCTCTGGAAACACCATATATTTT
NA,NA,13,TRBJ1-1,TRBV7-8,CASSFWGPSEAFF,TGTGCCAGCAGCTTTTGGGGGCCTTCCGAAGCTTTCTTT
NA,NA,15,TRBJ2-7,TRBV5-1,CASSRLRQRAYEQYF,TGCGCCAGCAGCCGTCTCCGACAGCGAGCCTACGAGCAGTACTTC
NA,NA,13,TRBJ1-4,TRBV2,CASRDMGHEKLFF,TGTGCCAGCAGGGACATGGGCCATGAAAAACTGTTTTTT
NA,NA,13,TRBJ2-5,TRBV10-1,CASSRTGKETQYF,TGCGCCAGCAGTCGTACAGGGAAAGAGACCCAGTACTTC
few,NA,14,TRBJ2-7,TRBV6-6,CASSNDFPTYEQYF,TGTGCCAGCAGCAACGACTTTCCGACCTACGAGCAGTACTTC
NA,TRBD1,13,TRBJ2-7,TRBV4-1,CASSLDREEEQYF,TGCGCCAGCAGCCTAGACAGGGAAGAAGAGCAGTACTTC
NA,TRBD1,17,TRBJ1-2,TRBV5-8,CASSALDRETLNYGYTF,TGTGCCAGCAGCGCCCTGGACAGGGAAACTCTCAACTATGGCTACACCTTC
NA,NA,15,TRBJ2-4,TRBV7-9,CASSQLTGLKNIQYF,TGTGCCAGCAGCCAATTAACAGGGTTGAAAAACATTCAGTACTTC
few,NA,14,TRBJ2-7,TRBV7-8,CASSLDRGIGEQYF,TGTGCCAGCAGCTTAGATAGGGGAATTGGCGAGCAGTACTTC
NA,TRBD2,14,TRBJ2-5,TRBV7-2,CASSRGGAGETQYF,TGTGCCAGCAGCCGGGGGGGGGCAGGCGAGACCCAGTACTTC
NA,TRBD1,16,TRBJ2-7,TRBV6-2/TRBV6-3,CASSYLPGQGLEEQYF,TGTGCCAGCAGTTATCTCCCGGGACAGGGTCTCGAAGAGCAGTACTTC
NA,TRBD2,17,TRBJ2-1,TRBV3-1/TRBV3-2,CASSQGLAGGPHNEQFF,TGTGCCAGCAGCCAAGGGCTCGCGGGGGGGCCCCACAATGAGCAGTTCTTC
NA,TRBD2,14,TRBJ2-1,TRBV11-3,CASSDRTSPDEQFF,TGTGCCAGCAGCGATAGGACTAGTCCCGATGAGCAGTTCTTC
NA,NA,13,TRBJ1-5,TRBV5-1,CASSPRGNQPQHF,TGCGCCAGCAGCCCCCGGGGCAATCAGCCCCAGCATTTT
NA,NA,13,TRBJ2-7,TRBV20-1,CSASTGRPYEQYF,TGCAGTGCTAGTACAGGGCGCCCCTACGAGCAGTACTTC
NA,TRBD2,15,TRBJ2-3,TRBV27,CASTRGRGSTDTQYF,TGTGCCAGCACCCGGGGGAGGGGAAGCACAGATACGCAGTATTTT
NA,NA,14,TRBJ2-6,TRBV28,CASSPVSGANVLTF,TGTGCCAGCAGCCCAGTCTCTGGGGCCAACGTCCTGACTTTC
NA,TRBD1,16,TRBJ2-1,TRBV15,CATSRDLGGLDNEQFF,TGTGCCACCAGCAGAGATCTAGGGGGCCTAGACAATGAGCAGTTCTTC
NA,NA,13,TRBJ1-6,TRBV11-2,CASSLAGDSPLHF,TGTGCCAGCAGCTTGGCCGGAGATTCACCCCTCCACTTT
NA,NA,14,TRBJ2-2,TRBV27,CASSRAHYTGELFF,TGTGCCAGCAGTCGTGCGCACTACACCGGGGAGCTGTTTTTT
NA,TRBD2,15,TRBJ2-1,TRBV5-1,CASSSRLAGSNEQFF,TGCGCCAGCAGCTCGAGACTAGCGGGGAGCAATGAGCAGTTCTTC
NA,TRBD2,13,TRBJ2-1,TRBV4-1,CASSQVGGDEQFF,TGCGCCAGCAGCCAAGTGGGGGGGGATGAGCAGTTCTTC
few,TRBD1,14,TRBJ1-2,TRBV29-1,CSVGGGGAGYGYTF,TGCAGCGTGGGTGGAGGGGGCGCAGGCTATGGCTACACCTTC
NA,NA,15,TRBJ1-1,TRBV4-1,CASSQSEGPGTEAFF,TGCGCCAGCAGCCAATCCGAGGGCCCCGGCACTGAAGCTTTCTTT
NA,NA,15,TRBJ2-1,TRBV3-1/TRBV3-2,CASSLIQTDSYEQFF,TGTGCCAGCAGCCTGATACAGACGGACAGCTATGAGCAGTTCTTC
NA,NA,17,TRBJ2-3,TRBV18,CASSRTAAGAGTDTQYF,TGTGCCAGCTCACGGACTGCCGCGGGGGCCGGGACAGATACGCAGTATTTT
NA,TRBD1,14,TRBJ2-1,TRBV19,CASSKGQVYNEQFF,TGTGCCAGTAGTAAGGGACAGGTTTACAATGAGCAGTTCTTC
few,NA,14,TRBJ2-7,TRBV4-1,CASSQEIQSYEQYF,TGCGCCAGCAGCCAAGAAATACAGTCCTACGAGCAGTACTTC
NA,TRBD2,17,TRBJ2-7,TRBV6-4,CASSAQRGRLAFYEQYF,TGTGCCAGCAGTGCCCAAAGGGGCCGACTAGCATTTTACGAGCAGTACTTC